The next 19 T cell receptor beta chains were all read from a single sample in a study of blood T cell repertoires in COVID-19. Sequencing was performed with immunoSEQ multiplex PCR; in TCRdb, only in-frame clones are kept and a portion is missing. The sample comprises around 250,000 clones, approximately 88% of which are singletons, and approximately 10% rests with the top ten. The sample comprised peripheral blood. These receptors were collected from a woman in her 70s with COVID-19, enrolled during active disease.

V usage is TRBV4-3 and J usage is TRBJ1-4, with 7 bases identical to TRBD1. This CDR3 is built from 14 residues. Germline assignment: CDR1 LGHNA and CDR2 YSLEER. V dropped 1 base and J dropped 7; count of bases not matched to a gene: 3. The CDR3 sequence is CASSQGQGREKLFF. CDR3 bases: TGCGCCAGCAGCCAAGGACAGGGTCGTGAAAAACTGTTTTTT.

In its sample, this clone was seen a few times. V is TRBV28 and J is TRBJ2-7, with 9 bases lining up with TRBD1. Germline V gene data show CDR1 as MDHEN and CDR2 as SYDVKM. This CDR3 is built from 15 residues. Trimming removed 3 bases from V and 4 bases from J; junction bases left unmatched: 7. As DNA, the CDR3 is TGTGCCAGCAGTTTCCCACAGGGGGCGCGGTACGAGCAGTACTTC. Residues: CASSFPQGARYEQYF.

In regard to this clone: Its ends do not fully match the called genes, so a read error is possible. The chain is built from TRBV7-7 and TRBJ2-5, with 7 bases lining up with TRBD2. CDR3 length: 15 residues. Germline V gene data show CDR1 as SSHAT and CDR2 as FNYEAQ (reference sequence). The CDR3 here is CASSSPRREQETQYF. CDR3 in DNA: TGTGCTAGCAGCTCCCCCCGGCGGGAGCAAGAGACCCAGTACTTC.

J is TRBJ1-1 and V is TRBV29-1; D is ambiguous. Trimming shortened V by 2 bases and J by 2 bases, and 12 bases separated the two germline ends. Germline CDR1 is SQVTM and CDR2 is ANQGSEA. This CDR3 contains 14 residues. The CDR3 sequence is CSVELGRFNTEAFF. The CDR3 DNA reads as TGCAGCGTTGAATTGGGCCGGTTTAACACTGAAGCTTTCTTT.

The V and J genes are TRBV5-4 and TRBJ2-3; D not certain. This CDR3 comprises 13 residues. Trimming pared 4 bases from V and 3 bases from J, leaving 9 bases between. Germline V gene lookup returns CDR1 SGHNT and CDR2 YYREEE (reference sequence). The CDR3, as DNA: TGTGCCAGCAGCATCCTAGAAACAGATACGCAGTATTTT. Amino acids: CASSILETDTQYF.

V gene TRBV4-1 combines with J gene TRBJ1-1; D gene uncertain. V was cut by 4 bases and J by 1 base, with 13 bases left in between. From germline, CDR1 is MGHRA and CDR2 YSYEKL. CDR3 length: 15 residues. The CDR3 is CASSPEAPTNTEAFF. CDR3 coding DNA: TGCGCCAGCAGCCCAGAAGCACCAACGAACACTGAAGCTTTCTTT.

This chain uses TRBV5-4 with TRBJ1-2; no clear D gene. The CDR3 loop spans 13 amino acids. The germline V gene has CDR1 SGHNT and CDR2 YYREEE (reference sequence). Trimming pared 0 bases from V and 1 base from J, leaving 4 bases between. CDR3 residues: CASSLERNYGYTF. The CDR3 region has the DNA TGTGCCAGCAGCTTGGAGCGTAACTATGGCTACACCTTC. Drawing the rest from reference TRBV5-4 and TRBJ1-2, the complete variable domain is ETGVTQSPTHLIKTRGQQVTLRCSSQSGHNTVSWYQQALGQGPQFIFQYYREEENGRGNFPPRFSGLQFPNYSSELNVNALELDDSALYLCASSLERNYGYTFGSGTRLTVV.

This sequence joins TRBV5-6 and TRBJ1-6; D not resolved. CDR1 and CDR2 from the germline V gene are SGHDT and YYEEEE. The CDR3 has 13 residues. Trimming pared 0 bases from V and 7 bases from J, leaving 5 bases between. The CDR3 reads CASSLGRNSPLHF. CDR3 DNA: TGTGCCAGCAGCTTGGGCAGGAATTCACCCCTCCACTTT.

The genes are TRBV11-3 and TRBJ2-2; tentatively, D is TRBD1 (6 bases). With 2 bases removed from V and 8 bases from J, the gap between germline ends came to 15 bases. CDR1 SGHNT and CDR2 YENEEA come from the germline V gene. The CDR3 spans 15 residues. The CDR3 here is CASSLIGRGRGELFF. In DNA, the CDR3 is TGTGCCAGCAGCTTAATCGGCAGGGGACGGGGGGAGCTGTTTTTT.

CDR3 in amino acids: CASSRTSWGDNEQFF. The CDR3 DNA reads TGTGCCAGCAGTAGGACTAGCTGGGGGGACAATGAGCAGTTCTTC. The chain carries TRBV6-2 or TRBV6-3 and TRBJ2-1, with 8 bases identical to TRBD2. Germline CDR1 MNHEY, CDR2 SVGEGT. The V and J ends lost 5 bases and 5 bases, in that order; junction bases with no gene match: 8. The CDR3 extends over 15 amino acids.

The chain combines TRBV23-1 with TRBJ1-5, with D maybe TRBD1 (5 bases). TRBV23-1 is treated as an ORF (open reading frame) with a function not yet certain. The CDR3 sequence is 16 residues long. V lost 6 bases to trimming and J lost 8 bases, with 23 bases between them. CDR3 bases: TGCGCCAGCAGCCCAAAACAGAACAGGCGTCGAGAGCCCCAGCATTTT. Translation: CASSPKQNRRREPQHF.

The rearrangement links TRBV14 to TRBJ2-4; D gene ambiguous. Germline lookup yields CDR1 SGHDN and CDR2 FVKESK. The CDR3 loop spans 14 amino acids. The ends were cut back, 6 bases at V and 0 bases at J, with 9 bases in the middle. This CDR3 is CASSLGLAKNIQYF. As DNA, the CDR3 is TGTGCCAGCAGTCTTGGGCTAGCCAAAAACATTCAGTACTTC.

The V and J genes are TRBV9 and TRBJ2-1; TRBD2 matches 9 bases. Germline V gene data show CDR1 as SGDLS and CDR2 as YYNGEE. The V segment lost 4 bases and the J segment 2 bases; nucleotides outside the gene matches: 7. This CDR3 region has 16 residues. The CDR3 is CASSPPVAGAYNEQFF. The CDR3 DNA reads TGTGCCAGCAGCCCCCCTGTAGCGGGAGCCTACAATGAGCAGTTCTTC. Complete variable domain (other parts from reference TRBV9 and TRBJ2-1): DSGVTQTPKHLITATGQRVTLRCSPRSGDLSVYWYQQSLDQGLQFLIQYYNGEERAKGNILERFSAQQFPDLHSELNLSSLELGDSALYFCASSPPVAGAYNEQFFGPGTRLTVL.

The chain is built from TRBV9 and TRBJ1-1; D not certain. CDR3 length: 14 residues. Germline-derived CDR1 and CDR2 are SGDLS and YYNGEE. Trimming cost V 0 bases and J 3 bases, with 9 bases left between them. The CDR3 spells CASSVDPYDTEAFF. CDR3 sequence (DNA): TGTGCCAGCAGCGTAGATCCCTATGACACTGAAGCTTTCTTT.

In its sample, this clone was seen once. This sequence joins TRBV30 and TRBJ1-2; 11 nucleotides line up with TRBD1. This CDR3 has 12 residues. Germline trimming cut 5 bases from V and 7 bases from J; bases unmatched to any gene: 3. CDR1 is GTSNPN and CDR2 is SVGIG in the germline V gene (reference sequence). This CDR3 reads CAWSGTGGGYTF. The CDR3 coding sequence is TGTGCCTGGTCCGGGACAGGGGGTGGCTACACCTTC.

This clone has a single count. The chain employs TRBV30 and TRBJ1-6; no clear D gene. V was shortened by 0 bases and J by 7 bases, with 4 bases between the two germline ends. The CDR3 covers 12 residues. In germline, CDR1 is GTSNPN, CDR2 SVGIG (reference sequence). CDR3: CAWSVSNSPLHF. The CDR3, as DNA: TGTGCCTGGAGTGTGAGCAATTCACCCCTCCACTTT.

This CDR3 is CASREQGVDGYTF. CDR3 sequence (DNA): TGTGCCAGTAGGGAACAGGGTGTGGATGGCTACACCTTC. This sequence joins TRBV19 and TRBJ1-2; D possibly corresponds to TRBD1 (6 bases). The CDR3 is made up of 13 amino acids. The V gene's germline CDR1 is LNHDA and CDR2 SQIVND (reference sequence). V lost 6 bases and J lost 6, with 14 bases in between.

With respect to this clone: Other DNA variants within this sample encode the same CDR3. The rearrangement uses TRBV20-1 and TRBJ2-3; D is ambiguous. Trimming left V 3 bases short and J 2 bases short, with 6 bases between. The CDR3 extends over 12 amino acids. Germline V CDR1 and CDR2: DFQATT, SNEGSKA (reference sequence). CDR3: CSASPSTDTQYF. Written as DNA, the CDR3 is TGCAGTGCTAGTCCGTCCACAGATACGCAGTATTTT.

The chain is built from TRBV30 and TRBJ2-1; the match to TRBD2 covers 7 bases. CDR1 GTSNPN and CDR2 SVGIG come from the germline V gene (reference sequence). This CDR3 region has 14 residues. The ends lost 4 bases at V and 7 bases at J; junction bases unmatched: 10. CDR3 in amino acids: CAWKGAGHLNEQFF. CDR3 coding DNA: TGTGCCTGGAAGGGAGCGGGGCACTTAAATGAGCAGTTCTTC.